This entry lists 10 T cell receptor beta chains sequenced from one sample in a study of OX40 agonist ivuxolimab in advanced cancers. Using immunoSEQ multiplex PCR, the repertoire was profiled, and TCRdb retains in-frame clones only, with some absent. The profile shows 55,000 to 90,000 clones, about 82% of them singletons. This specimen consisted of CD4+ or CD8+ T cells sorted from blood, obtained in a trial of the OX40 agonist ivuxolimab. The receptors here all came from an adult with an advanced solid tumor such as melanoma, head and neck, liver or kidney cancer.

This chain uses TRBV18 with TRBJ2-5; weak D call: TRBD2 (5 bases). The CDR3 runs to 17 residues. CDR1 is KGHSH, CDR2 LQKENI, per germline. V shed 3 bases and J shed 2 bases, with 19 bases lying between them. CDR3 sequence (DNA): TGTGCCAGCTCACCTCTAAGCGGCCCATTGACTCAAGAGACCCAGTACTTC. It is translated as CASSPLSGPLTQETQYF.

The V and J genes are TRBV2 and TRBJ1-2, with D uncertain. V shed 7 bases and J shed 3 bases, with 6 bases lying between them. The CDR3 has 11 amino acids. CDR1 is SNHLY and CDR2 is FYNNEI in the germline V gene. The CDR3 DNA reads as TGTGCCAGCACCGAGGACTATGGCTACACCTTC. Translated: CASTEDYGYTF.

This clone was observed a handful of times. The chain is built from TRBV14 and TRBJ2-2; the match to TRBD1 covers 8 bases. The germline V gene encodes CDR1 SGHDN and CDR2 FVKESK. This CDR3 spans 18 amino acids. Trimming removed 3 bases from V and 0 bases from J; junction bases left unmatched: 9. This chain's CDR3 is CASSHIQGTGTNTGELFF. The CDR3 nucleotides read TGTGCCAGCAGCCACATACAAGGGACAGGCACGAACACCGGGGAGCTGTTTTTT.

The V call is TRBV28, the J call TRBJ2-7; 9 bases fit TRBD1. Per germline, CDR1 MDHEN and CDR2 SYDVKM. CDR3 length: 16 residues. V lost 4 bases, J lost 1 base, and 8 bases stayed unmatched. DNA for the CDR3: TGTGCCAGCAGTTCCTTCTACAGGGGGCAATCCTACGAGCAGTACTTC. This sequence encodes CASSSFYRGQSYEQYF.

This clone was counted a few times. The CDR3 nucleotides read TGCGCCAGCAGCTTTGATATCTGGGGCGAGCAGTACTTC. Translating it yields CASSFDIWGEQYF. This chain links TRBV5-1 with TRBJ2-7; D is uncertain. The V gene lost 2 bases and the J gene lost 6 bases, with 12 bases spanning the gap. The length of the CDR3 is 13 residues. The V gene's germline CDR1 is SGHRS and CDR2 YFSETQ.

Here the CDR3 DNA reads TGCAGCGTCCGGCAGGGAGTAGGGGAGACCCAGTACTTC. Residues: CSVRQGVGETQYF. The chain couples TRBV29-1 to TRBJ2-5; possibly TRBD1 or TRBD2 for D (5 bases each). The CDR3 runs 13 residues. Germline loops: CDR1 SQVTM, CDR2 ANQGSEA. The V and J ends lost 6 bases and 5 bases respectively, with 16 bases between them.

The CDR3 coding sequence is TGTGCCAGCAGTTACTCGAGGCAGGGCTCTGGAAACACCATATATTTT. Encoded protein: CASSYSRQGSGNTIYF. The chain combines TRBV6-5 with TRBJ1-3, with D perhaps matching TRBD1 (5 bases). Trimming removed 0 bases at V and 0 bases at J, with 9 bases between. There are 16 residues in the CDR3. Per germline, CDR1 MNHEY and CDR2 SVGAGI.

The rearrangement joins TRBV6-1 to TRBJ2-1; 8 bases line up with TRBD1. V shed 6 bases and J 7 bases; nucleotides not matched to a gene: 8. CDR3 length: 14 amino acids. Germline CDR1 and CDR2: MNHNS and SASEGT. Here the CDR3 DNA reads TGTGCCAGCAGCGGACAGGGTTTGGGGAATGAGCAGTTCTTC. It encodes CASSGQGLGNEQFF.

The V and J genes are TRBV5-1 and TRBJ1-1; D unresolved. Germline-derived CDR1 and CDR2 are SGHRS and YFSETQ. The CDR3 runs to 13 residues. V dropped 3 bases and J dropped 1 base, with 7 bases sitting between them. CDR3 in DNA: TGCGCCAGCAGCTCCGCCGGGAACACTGAAGCTTTCTTT. Its translation: CASSSAGNTEAFF.

The chain has TRBV2 and TRBJ2-2; perhaps D is TRBD1 or TRBD2 (5 bases each). Between the trimmed V and J ends, which lost 6 bases and 6 bases, there was a span of 17 bases. The CDR3 is 15 residues long. Germline V lookup: CDR1 SNHLY, CDR2 FYNNEI. Here the CDR3 reads CASSPGTVYSGELFF. Here the CDR3 DNA reads TGTGCCAGCAGCCCTGGGACCGTGTACTCCGGGGAGCTGTTTTTT.